This passage covers 10 T cell receptor beta chains from one sample sequenced in a study of early T cells in non-severe SARS-CoV-2 infection. TCRdb independently ran MiXCR on the 5' RACE reads; one entry per CDR3 protein. The table includes under 45,000 distinct CDR3 sequences, 5.4% detected once. The sequencing here drew on whole blood, taken at baseline. The source is an adult who was a healthcare worker with PCR-confirmed SARS-CoV-2 infection or an uninfected control (not recorded which).

The rearrangement joins TRBV19 to TRBJ2-7; the match to TRBD1 covers 7 bases. The V and J ends lost 2 bases and 0 bases, in that order; junction bases with no gene match: 10. The CDR3 is 17 amino acids. Germline lookup yields CDR1 LNHDA and CDR2 SQIVND (reference sequence). The CDR3 region is CASSILYHRDSSYEQYF. CDR3 sequence (DNA): TGTGCCAGTAGTATACTCTACCACCGGGACAGCTCCTACGAGCAGTACTTC.

In this sample, this clonotype turned up many times. This chain connects TRBV5-1 to TRBJ2-3; a weak D match, TRBD1 (5 bases). V gave up 0 bases and J gave up 1 base, with 9 bases separating them. Per germline, CDR1 SGHRS and CDR2 YFSETQ. The CDR3 runs 15 residues. In nucleotides, the CDR3 is TGCGCCAGCAGCTTGGAAGGGGTCGGCACAGATACGCAGTATTTT. This translates into CASSLEGVGTDTQYF.

This clonotype was detected a few times. The chain has TRBV7-9 and TRBJ2-7; D not resolved. Trimming took 2 bases from V and 3 from J, leaving 8 bases between them. The CDR3 runs to 13 residues. CDR1 SEHNR and CDR2 FQNEAQ come from the germline V gene (reference sequence). Here the CDR3 DNA reads TGTGCCAGCAGCTTAACCCCAGACTACGAGCAGTACTTC. Protein: CASSLTPDYEQYF.

This clonotype was observed at least ten times. The chain recombines TRBV2 with TRBJ2-1, with unresolved D. CDR3 size: 13 residues. Trimming took off 3 bases at V and 10 bases at J, with 13 bases between the two ends. Germline V gene data show CDR1 as SNHLY and CDR2 as FYNNEI. The CDR3 protein is CASSDGLTREQFF. DNA for the CDR3: TGTGCCAGCAGTGACGGTCTTACTCGGGAGCAGTTCTTC. Looking up the rest from reference TRBV2 and TRBJ2-1 gives the full variable domain: EPEVTQTPSHQVTQMGQEVILRCVPISNHLYFYWYRQILGQKVEFLVSFYNNEISEKSEIFDDQFSVERPDGSNFTLKIRSTKLEDSAMYFCASSDGLTREQFFGPGTRLTVL.

Points on this clonotype: A much larger clonotype is one base distant, so this may be a read error. The rearrangement joins TRBV11-2 to TRBJ2-5; D is unresolved. Germline CDR1 SGHAT, CDR2 FQNNGV. Trimming shortened V by 5 bases and J by 6 bases, and 7 bases separated the two germline ends. This CDR3 has 11 residues. In DNA form, the CDR3 reads TGTGCCAGCAGCCGAGTCCAGACCCAGTACTTC. Translation: CASSRVQTQYF.

This clonotype was seen ten or more times. This chain joins TRBV15 and TRBJ1-1; no clear D. Germline-derived CDR1 and CDR2 are LNHNV and YYDKDF (reference sequence). CDR3 length equals 14 residues. The ends were cut back, 0 bases at V and 7 bases at J, with 12 bases in the middle. This CDR3 reads CATSRDYNIHEAFF. Written as DNA, the CDR3 is TGTGCCACCAGCAGAGATTATAATATTCATGAAGCTTTCTTT.

This clonotype was recorded at least ten times. The genes are TRBV20-1 and TRBJ1-4, with no clear D. Germline-derived CDR1 and CDR2 are DFQATT and SNEGSKA (reference sequence). Trimming stripped 0 bases from V and 7 bases from J, with 18 bases between. CDR3 length: 16 amino acids. The CDR3 nucleotides are TGCAGTGCTAGAGAACCACCCCGGGGTTTAGGTGAAAAACTGTTTTTT. Protein sequence: CSAREPPRGLGEKLFF.

This clonotype was seen a handful of times. The chain uses TRBV29-1 and TRBJ2-1; no clear D. V was clipped by 6 bases and J by 0 bases, with 12 bases between them. The CDR3 is 14 residues long. Per the germline V gene, CDR1 is SQVTM and CDR2 is ANQGSEA. This chain's CDR3 is CSVKVIYSYNEQFF. Written as DNA, the CDR3 is TGCAGCGTCAAAGTGATTTACTCCTACAATGAGCAGTTCTTC.

This clonotype showed up just a few times. The chain has TRBV28 and TRBJ1-1; D unresolved. Looked up from germline, CDR1 is MDHEN and CDR2 is SYDVKM. With 6 bases removed from V and 6 bases from J, the gap between germline ends came to 14 bases. This CDR3 is built from 13 residues. The CDR3 nucleotides read TGTGCCAGCAGAGACATAACCAGAGCTGAAGCTTTCTTT. Translated: CASRDITRAEAFF. Combining the CDR3 with reference TRBV28 and TRBJ1-1 gives the whole variable domain DVKVTQSSRYLVKRTGEKVFLECVQDMDHENMFWYRQDPGLGLRLIYFSYDVKMKEKGDIPEGYSVSREKKERFSLILESASTNQTSMYLCASRDITRAEAFFGQGTRLTVV.

CDR3 sequence: CASGFRPGDTQYF. In nucleotides, the CDR3 is TGTGCTAGTGGTTTTCGACCCGGAGATACGCAGTATTTT. This chain uses TRBV12-5 with TRBJ2-3; D is unresolved. V lost 3 bases, J lost 5 bases, and 9 bases lay in between. The CDR3 runs to 13 residues. In germline, CDR1 is LGHNT, CDR2 FRNRAP.